This entry describes one T cell receptor (beta chain). V shed 4 bases, J shed 7 bases, and the junction held 7 bases outside the gene matches. Germline V lookup: CDR1 SGHTA, CDR2 FQGTGA. This CDR3 is 14 amino acids long. This sample is part of a study of blood T cell repertoires in COVID-19. Study at large: Both acute and convalescent COVID-19 samples were obtained from the United States, Italy and Spain. PBMCs, B-cell-depleted T cells, or T cells provided the cDNA or gDNA that made up the material.

Original analysis: Nucleated cell counts were estimated from reference gene primer amplification. The assay was immunoSEQ multiplex PCR, and TCRdb's table has in-frame clones only and misses some. The V and J calls and the clone size are those of that table, but D and trimming were determined from the DNA. The data show some 200,000 clones, with about 85% seen just once and about 1.7% held by the top ten. The receptor comes from a man in his 70s with acute or convalescent COVID-19. Sample: peripheral blood. The V gene is TRBV7-3, the J gene TRBJ2-1; 7 nucleotides match TRBD2. In nucleotides, the CDR3 is TGTGCCAGCAGCTCATCCGAAGCGGGGAATGAGCAGTTCTTC. It translates to CASSSSEAGNEQFF.